The rows below give T cell receptor beta chains drawn from one sample of a study of cytomegalovirus exposure and HLA in healthy donors. This table comes from immunoSEQ multiplex PCR, and its TCRdb copy is limited to in-frame clones, with some not included. Among under 40,000 clones listed, roughly 90% were seen once. The sequencing sample was made of PBMCs. All receptors derive from a woman aged 18-29 years in good health and CMV-seronegative. The CDR3 runs from the conserved cysteine through the conserved F or W. A D gene is named only where the DNA matches it firmly.

v_gene	d_gene	len	j_gene	CDR3aa	CDR3nt
TRBV7-9	.	12	TRBJ1-5	CSGSPIRQPQHF	TGTTCCGGCAGCCCAATTCGGCAGCCCCAGCATTTT
TRBV14	.	17	TRBJ2-5	CASSHYGRRRREETQYF	TGTGCCAGCAGCCACTATGGGAGAAGACGACGGGAAGAGACCCAGTACTTC
TRBV19	TRBD2	15	TRBJ2-3	CASSLAGVGTDTQYF	TGTGCCAGTAGCCTAGCGGGAGTTGGCACAGATACGCAGTATTTT
TRBV27	TRBD2	19	TRBJ2-7	CASSLVRGWTSGGSYEQYF	TGTGCCAGCAGTTTAGTAAGAGGCTGGACTAGCGGGGGCTCCTACGAGCAGTACTTC
TRBV27	.	14	TRBJ2-5	CASSLSQGAETQYF	TGTGCCAGCAGTTTATCACAGGGAGCGGAGACCCAGTACTTC
TRBV11-2	.	15	TRBJ1-5	CASSWKQGNNQPQHF	TGTGCCAGCAGCTGGAAACAGGGAAACAATCAGCCCCAGCATTTT
TRBV6-1	TRBD1	13	TRBJ2-3	CASSGTVRDTQYF	TGTGCCAGCAGCGGGACAGTTAGGGATACGCAGTATTTT
TRBV27	TRBD1	14	TRBJ2-7	CASSPGQLIYEQYF	TGTGCCAGCAGCCCGGGACAGCTTATCTACGAGCAGTACTTC
TRBV28	.	13	TRBJ1-3	CASITGKGNTIYF	TGTGCCAGCATCACAGGGAAAGGAAACACCATATATTTT
TRBV28	TRBD2	14	TRBJ2-2	CASSWTSGSTPLFF	TGTGCCAGCAGTTGGACTAGCGGATCCACTCCGCTGTTTTTT
TRBV18	.	12	TRBJ2-1	CASSHPGHEQFF	TGTGCCAGCTCACACCCTGGGCATGAGCAGTTCTTC
TRBV28	.	17	TRBJ1-1	CASSSVPKARGKTEAFF	TGTGCCAGCAGTTCAGTCCCGAAGGCGCGGGGGAAGACTGAAGCTTTCTTT